The clone carrying this T cell receptor beta chain was seen more than once but under ten times. Its antigen is undetermined. The sample belongs to a study of post-analysis software for immune sequencing data. The V and J ends lost 5 bases and 6 bases, in that order; junction bases with no gene match: 6. The CDR3 spans 13 residues. Germline-derived CDR1 and CDR2 are SEHNR and FQNEAQ (reference sequence). Unique molecular identifiers were carried by the TCR beta cDNA libraries. TCRdb analysed the PCR reads with MiXCR anew, one entry per CDR3 protein. The repertoire holds some 690,000 distinct CDR3 sequences, with less than 35% as singletons. Points from the study as a whole: Roughly 5 TRBV segments occurring more often in patients than controls included TRBV5-6, TRBV5-1 and TRBV20-1.

J is TRBJ1-2 and V is TRBV7-9; 7 bases are a match to TRBD1. Sequencing used blood. This TCR derives from a girl under 18 with multiple sclerosis. CDR3: CASSPTGSHGYTF. The CDR3 DNA sequence: TGTGCCAGCAGCCCGACAGGGTCCCATGGCTACACCTTC.